What follows describes a single TCR beta chain. Its target is unknown. This entry comes from a study of OX40 agonist ivuxolimab in advanced cancers. Looking at the study overall: Age averaged around 60 years (range about 20 to 80), and more than 80% were male.

CDR1 is SGHRS, CDR2 YFSETQ, per germline. CDR3 size: 15 residues. V lost 4 bases to trimming and J lost 6 bases; unmatched junction nucleotides: 2. Sequencing was performed with immunoSEQ multiplex PCR; in TCRdb, only in-frame clones are kept and a portion is missing. The sample contains about 80,000 clones, around 88% of which appear only once. The study's findings and limits: More expanded clones were seen, on average, in CD8+ T cells than in CD4+. The specificity for antigen of the expanded peripheral T cells was not determined. Low normalized T-cell clonal expansion was also seen in some nonresponders.

This receptor was taken from an adult with an advanced solid tumor such as melanoma, head and neck, liver or kidney cancer. This material consisted of CD4+ or CD8+ T cells sorted from blood, taken in a trial of the OX40 agonist ivuxolimab. V and J are TRBV5-1 and TRBJ2-2, with 14 bases identical to TRBD2. CDR3 loop: CASSTGLAGAGELFF. For the CDR3, the DNA is TGCGCCAGCAGCACGGGACTAGCGGGAGCCGGGGAGCTGTTTTTT.